A single sample is the source of the 6 T cell receptor beta chains below, sequenced in a study of shared clonotypes between healthy human individuals. TCRdb's table, derived via immunoSEQ multiplex PCR, lists solely in-frame clones and lacks some. Of roughly 1,500,000 clones listed, approximately 98.5% are singletons. Sequencing used naive CD4+ T cells sorted from blood. Subset specified: CD45RA+ positively selected. These TCRs come from a man aged 25 to 40 in good health.

This clone was found once. The chain carries TRBV6-6 and TRBJ2-5; possible D gene TRBD2, 6 bases. CDR3 length equals 15 residues. With 6 bases removed from V and 3 bases from J, the gap between germline ends came to 17 bases. Germline CDR1 is MNHNY and CDR2 is SVGAGI (reference sequence). DNA for the CDR3: TGTGCCAGCAGATCAGGCGGGGCCGGGAAAGAGACCCAGTACTTC. It codes for CASRSGGAGKETQYF.

This clone has only one observation. The chain uses TRBV5-1 and TRBJ2-7; 13 nucleotides align to TRBD2. CDR1 is SGHRS and CDR2 is YFSETQ in the germline V gene. This CDR3 comprises 16 residues. Trimming removed 3 bases from V and 4 bases from J; junction bases left unmatched: 7. The CDR3 spells CASSSSGTSGKYEQYF. Written as DNA, the CDR3 is TGCGCCAGCAGCTCCAGCGGGACTAGCGGGAAATACGAGCAGTACTTC.

The J gene is TRBJ2-1, the V gene TRBV5-4, with 7 bases identical to TRBD2. The V gene end was trimmed by 6 bases and the J gene end by 0 bases; junction bases not matched to a gene: 9. CDR1 SGHNT and CDR2 YYREEE come from the germline V gene (reference sequence). This CDR3 comprises 16 residues. In nucleotides, the CDR3 is TGTGCCAGCACCCTAGGACTAGGAAGCTCCTACAATGAGCAGTTCTTC. This codes for CASTLGLGSSYNEQFF.

This clone was seen once. V usage is TRBV5-5 and J usage is TRBJ2-7; tentatively, D is TRBD2 (5 bases). This CDR3 has 12 residues. The V end lost 4 bases, the J end lost 3 bases, and 8 bases lay between the germline ends. The V gene's germline CDR1 is SGHKS and CDR2 YYEKEE (reference sequence). DNA of the CDR3: TGTGCCAGCAGCCCGGGGATCTACGAGCAGTACTTC. It specifies CASSPGIYEQYF.

This clone was seen just once. This chain links TRBV10-3 with TRBJ2-1, with D maybe TRBD1 (6 bases). Trimming cost V 8 bases and J 13 bases, with 21 bases left between them. Germline V gene lookup returns CDR1 ENHRY and CDR2 SYGVKD. This CDR3 comprises 13 residues. The chain's CDR3 is CAIGTTGFREQFF. The CDR3 DNA sequence: TGTGCCATCGGTACAACAGGGTTCAGGGAACAGTTCTTC.

As to this clone: Other DNA sequences in the same sample also yield this CDR3. The V and J genes are TRBV18 and TRBJ2-5, with D unresolved. This CDR3 comprises 13 residues. The germline V gene has CDR1 KGHSH and CDR2 LQKENI. The V end lost 1 base, the J end lost 4 bases, and 7 bases lay between the germline ends. CDR3 sequence reads: CASSPRQLETQYF. In nucleotides, the CDR3 is TGTGCCAGCTCACCACGGCAGTTAGAGACCCAGTACTTC.